Each of the 12 T cell receptor beta chains below was sequenced from the same sample in a study of blood T cell repertoires in COVID-19. Data came from immunoSEQ multiplex PCR; TCRdb stores just in-frame clones and leaves some out. The sample has hundreds of thousands of clones; roughly 88% are singletons. Sequenced input: peripheral blood. These receptors came from a woman between 40 and 50 years old who had recovered from COVID-19.

This chain links TRBV19 with TRBJ1-2; no reliable D call. CDR1 LNHDA and CDR2 SQIVND come from the germline V gene (reference sequence). Between the trimmed V and J ends, which lost 0 bases and 4 bases, there was a span of 27 bases. The CDR3 runs to 20 residues. CDR3 bases: TGTGCCAGTAGTATAGATGGTCTTGGGCAGGCCACCGGGGTTCTCTATGGCTACACCTTC. Translation gives CASSIDGLGQATGVLYGYTF. Combining the CDR3 with reference TRBV19 and TRBJ1-2 gives the whole variable domain DGGITQSPKYLFRKEGQNVTLSCEQNLNHDAMYWYRQDPGQGLRLIYYSQIVNDFQKGDIAEGYSVSREKKESFPLTVTSAQKNPTAFYLCASSIDGLGQATGVLYGYTFGSGTRLTVV.

V and J are TRBV6-5 and TRBJ2-7; the D is unclear. Germline assignment: CDR1 MNHEY and CDR2 SVGAGI. With 10 bases removed from V and 0 bases from J, the gap between germline ends came to 13 bases. This CDR3 has 13 amino acids. The CDR3 DNA follows: TGTGCCACCCTGGCGAGCGACTCCTACGAGCAGTACTTC. Translating it yields CATLASDSYEQYF.

The V gene is TRBV28, the J gene TRBJ2-2; D is unresolved. Looked up from germline, CDR1 is MDHEN and CDR2 is SYDVKM. Between the trimmed V and J ends, which lost 3 bases and 3 bases, there was a span of 5 bases. The CDR3 is 13 residues long. CDR3 DNA sequence: TGTGCCAGCAGTTTCCCTCACACCGGGGAGCTGTTTTTT. This codes for CASSFPHTGELFF.

The J gene is TRBJ2-5, the V gene TRBV13, with TRBD1 identical over 8 bases. Per the germline V gene, CDR1 is PRHDT and CDR2 is FYEKMQ (reference sequence). The ends lost 4 bases at V and 7 bases at J; junction bases unmatched: 11. This CDR3 contains 15 residues. CDR3 protein: CASSSRDRTLSTQYF. CDR3 DNA sequence: TGTGCCAGCAGCTCCCGGGACAGGACCTTATCGACCCAGTACTTC.

V is TRBV9 and J is TRBJ2-7; TRBD2 matches at 7 bases. V shed 4 bases and J 7 bases; nucleotides not matched to a gene: 8. This CDR3 spans 13 amino acids. Germline V lookup: CDR1 SGDLS, CDR2 YYNGEE. CDR3 bases: TGTGCCAGCAGCCCCACCCCAGCGGGAGAGCAGTACTTC. Translating it yields CASSPTPAGEQYF.

The chain employs TRBV19 and TRBJ2-3, with D perhaps matching TRBD2 (6 bases). The V end was cut by 7 bases, the J end by 4 bases, with 15 bases between. Germline V gene sequence: CDR1 LNHDA, CDR2 SQIVND (reference sequence). CDR3 length: 14 residues. CDR3 sequence reads: CASMLGRTADTQYF. The CDR3, as DNA: TGTGCCAGTATGCTTGGGAGGACCGCAGATACGCAGTATTTT. Full variable domain (rest looked up from reference TRBV19 and TRBJ2-3): DGGITQSPKYLFRKEGQNVTLSCEQNLNHDAMYWYRQDPGQGLRLIYYSQIVNDFQKGDIAEGYSVSREKKESFPLTVTSAQKNPTAFYLCASMLGRTADTQYFGPGTRLTVL.

The chain carries TRBV5-4 and TRBJ2-1, with 7 nucleotides matching TRBD1. There are 14 residues in the CDR3. The V gene end was trimmed by 7 bases and the J gene end by 5 bases; junction bases not matched to a gene: 9. From germline, CDR1 is SGHNT and CDR2 YYREEE (reference sequence). The CDR3 sequence: CASGSGQVDNEQFF. Here the CDR3 DNA reads TGTGCCAGCGGGTCCGGACAGGTCGACAATGAGCAGTTCTTC.

The table lists this clone with a count of one. The rearrangement uses TRBV6-5 and TRBJ2-4; TRBD2 is a possible D gene (6 bases). V dropped 0 bases and J dropped 3 bases, with 12 bases sitting between them. The CDR3 loop spans 16 amino acids. Germline V lookup: CDR1 MNHEY, CDR2 SVGAGI. The CDR3 loop is CASSYSGGTGKNIQYF. In DNA form, the CDR3 reads TGTGCCAGCAGTTACTCGGGGGGTACGGGCAAAAACATTCAGTACTTC.

Written as DNA, the CDR3 is TGTGCCAGCAGCCAAGAGTTGACAGGGCTCGCGAACACCGGGGAGCTGTTTTTT. It translates to CASSQELTGLANTGELFF. The rearrangement uses TRBV4-2 and TRBJ2-2, with 7 bases aligning to TRBD1. Trimming took 0 bases from V and 0 from J; bases not matched to a gene: 7. This CDR3 has 18 amino acids. Germline V gene data show CDR1 as LGHNA and CDR2 as YNFKEQ.

The chain combines TRBV18 with TRBJ2-5; TRBD2 might be the D (6 bases). CDR1 and CDR2 from the germline V gene are KGHSH and LQKENI. V was cut by 5 bases and J by 4 bases, with 20 bases left in between. This CDR3 is built from 16 residues. DNA for the CDR3: TGTGCCAGCTCAGAGAACAGCCTAGCGTCGGGAGAGACCCAGTACTTC. This codes for CASSENSLASGETQYF.

The V and J genes are TRBV4-3 and TRBJ2-3; 7 nucleotides agree with TRBD2. J was trimmed by 1 base and V by 0 bases; bases with no gene match: 7. This CDR3 contains 17 residues. Germline-derived CDR1 and CDR2 are LGHNA and YSLEER. The DNA for the CDR3 is TGCGCCAGCAGCCAAGATCGCCCGGCGGGGGGCACAGATACGCAGTATTTT. This translates into CASSQDRPAGGTDTQYF.

The CDR3 sequence is CASSFRGEEKLFF. The CDR3 DNA sequence: TGTGCCAGTAGTTTCAGGGGAGAGGAAAAACTGTTTTTT. The rearrangement joins TRBV19 to TRBJ1-4, with a weak D call TRBD1 (6 bases). The V end lost 5 bases, the J end lost 8 bases, and 12 bases lay between the germline ends. CDR1 LNHDA and CDR2 SQIVND come from the germline V gene (reference sequence). This CDR3 comprises 13 residues.